This is a list of T cell receptor beta chains from one sample in a study of cytomegalovirus exposure and HLA in healthy donors. The method was immunoSEQ multiplex PCR; TCRdb's version includes in-frame clones alone and lacks a portion of them. This sample's table reports 60,000 or so clones. Sequenced: PBMCs. The receptor set was obtained from a woman aged 18-29 years in good health and CMV-seronegative. Both conserved end residues are part of each CDR3. A D gene is named only where the DNA matches it firmly.

D: .; J: TRBJ1-5; V: TRBV28; CDR3: CASRQGNGQPQHF; DNA: TGTGCCAGCAGGCAGGGTAACGGTCAGCCCCAGCATTTT
D: TRBD2; J: TRBJ2-3; V: TRBV2; CDR3: CASSGLAGGGTQYF; DNA: TGTGCCAGCAGTGGACTAGCGGGGGGAGGGACGCAGTATTTT
D: .; J: TRBJ1-1; V: TRBV29-1; CDR3: CSVGGTEDFF; DNA: TGCAGCGTTGGGGGCACTGAAGATTTCTTT
D: TRBD1; J: TRBJ2-1; V: TRBV7-2; CDR3: CASRHRGPNEQFF; DNA: TGTGCCAGCAGACACAGGGGGCCCAATGAGCAGTTCTTC
D: .; J: TRBJ1-1; V: TRBV28; CDR3: CASLGRYTEAFF; DNA: TGTGCCAGCCTGGGGAGGTACACTGAAGCTTTCTTT
D: TRBD1; J: TRBJ1-6; V: TRBV7-8; CDR3: CASSSTGTNSPLHF; DNA: TGTGCCAGCAGCTCGACAGGGACTAATTCACCCCTCCACTTT
D: TRBD1; J: TRBJ2-7; V: TRBV7-9; CDR3: CASSVTGNEQYF; DNA: TGTGCCAGCAGCGTGACAGGGAACGAGCAGTACTTC
D: TRBD1; J: TRBJ1-5; V: TRBV4-2; CDR3: CASSPLVTGDRQPQHF; DNA: TGTGCCAGCAGCCCCCTGGTGACAGGGGATCGGCAGCCCCAGCATTTT
D: .; J: TRBJ1-2; V: TRBV5-1; CDR3: CASSQDSGNYGYTF; DNA: TGCGCCAGCAGCCAGGACAGTGGGAACTATGGCTACACCTTC
D: TRBD2; J: TRBJ2-5; V: TRBV5-1; CDR3: CASSLGLAGSEETQYF; DNA: TGCGCCAGCAGCTTGGGTCTAGCGGGGAGTGAAGAGACCCAGTACTTC
D: .; J: TRBJ2-6; V: TRBV6-4; CDR3: CASSDSSTGANVLTF; DNA: TGTGCCAGCAGTGACTCTAGCACTGGGGCCAACGTCCTGACTTTC
D: .; J: TRBJ1-2; V: TRBV29-1; CDR3: CSVEDQGSIGLYGYTF; DNA: TGCAGCGTTGAAGATCAGGGCTCCATAGGGCTATATGGCTACACCTTC
D: .; J: TRBJ1-2; V: TRBV2; CDR3: CASSERGSFGYTF; DNA: TGTGCCAGCAGTGAACGGGGATCCTTCGGCTACACCTTC
D: .; J: TRBJ2-5; V: TRBV30; CDR3: CACRGFYQTQYF; DNA: TGTGCCTGCAGAGGTTTTTACCAGACCCAGTACTTC
D: .; J: TRBJ2-7; V: TRBV6-5; CDR3: CASSYNRGYEQYF; DNA: TGTGCCAGCAGTTATAACAGAGGGTACGAGCAGTACTTC
D: .; J: TRBJ1-1; V: TRBV29-1; CDR3: CSASGGKNTEAFF; DNA: TGCAGCGCTTCGGGGGGAAAGAACACTGAAGCTTTCTTT
D: .; J: TRBJ1-2; V: TRBV6-5; CDR3: CASSYSGDGYTF; DNA: TGTGCCAGCAGTTACTCCGGGGATGGCTACACCTTC
D: .; J: TRBJ1-2; V: TRBV7-3; CDR3: CASSPGREASYGYTF; DNA: TGTGCCAGCAGCCCCGGCAGGGAGGCTAGCTATGGCTACACCTTC
D: .; J: TRBJ1-5; V: TRBV7-9; CDR3: CASSLAGGNQPQHF; DNA: TGTGCCAGCAGCTTAGCGGGGGGGAATCAGCCCCAGCATTTT
D: TRBD2; J: TRBJ2-2; V: TRBV7-3; CDR3: CASSLVGTSGTGELFF; DNA: TGTGCCAGCAGCCTCGTCGGGACTAGCGGGACCGGGGAGCTGTTTTTT
D: TRBD2; J: TRBJ2-1; V: TRBV4-2; CDR3: CASSQVTVAGGVNNEQFF; DNA: TGTGCCAGCAGCCAAGTTACCGTAGCGGGGGGTGTCAACAATGAGCAGTTCTTC
D: .; J: TRBJ2-3; V: TRBV28; CDR3: CASKREGDGDTQYF; DNA: TGTGCCAGCAAGAGGGAGGGGGATGGAGATACGCAGTATTTT
D: .; J: TRBJ2-7; V: TRBV7-2; CDR3: CASSLGAGNYEQYF; DNA: TGTGCCAGCAGCTTAGGTGCGGGGAACTACGAGCAGTACTTC
D: .; J: TRBJ1-2; V: TRBV7-2; CDR3: CASSLEHPDYSYTF; DNA: TGTGCCAGCAGCTTAGAGCATCCGGACTATAGCTACACCTTC
D: .; J: TRBJ1-3; V: TRBV4-1; CDR3: CASSQGAAGNTIYF; DNA: TGCGCCAGCAGCCAAGGAGCCGCTGGAAACACCATATATTTT
D: .; J: TRBJ1-3; V: TRBV5-1; CDR3: CASSLRTGNTIYF; DNA: TGCGCCAGCAGCCTCCGGACAGGAAACACCATATATTTT
D: .; J: TRBJ2-3; V: TRBV5-1; CDR3: CASSFGGSTDTQYF; DNA: TGCGCCAGCAGCTTTGGGGGGAGCACAGATACGCAGTATTTT
D: TRBD2; J: TRBJ2-1; V: TRBV30; CDR3: CAWGAGTSGYNEQFF; DNA: TGTGCCTGGGGAGCCGGGACTAGCGGGTACAATGAGCAGTTCTTC
D: .; J: TRBJ2-3; V: TRBV5-1; CDR3: CASSFGARTDTQYF; DNA: TGCGCCAGCAGCTTCGGAGCCCGCACAGATACGCAGTATTTT
D: .; J: TRBJ2-3; V: TRBV7-6; CDR3: CASRRGTDTQYF; DNA: TGTGCCAGCCGGAGAGGGACAGATACGCAGTATTTT
D: .; J: TRBJ1-1; V: TRBV11-3; CDR3: CAGRAGDAEAFF; DNA: TGTGCCGGCCGGGCGGGGGACGCTGAAGCTTTCTTT
D: .; J: TRBJ1-1; V: TRBV15; CDR3: CATSREGVNTEAFF; DNA: TGTGCCACCAGCAGAGAAGGGGTGAACACTGAAGCTTTCTTT
D: TRBD1; J: TRBJ2-2; V: TRBV5-1; CDR3: CASSLGTGWNTGELFF; DNA: TGCGCCAGCAGCTTGGGGACAGGGTGGAACACCGGGGAGCTGTTTTTT
D: .; J: TRBJ1-4; V: TRBV7-2; CDR3: CASSFTGLREKLFF; DNA: TGTGCCAGCAGCTTTACAGGGTTGAGAGAAAAACTGTTTTTT
D: TRBD1; J: TRBJ1-1; V: TRBV6-1; CDR3: CANSEGTGGTEAFF; DNA: TGTGCCAACAGTGAAGGGACAGGGGGCACTGAAGCTTTCTTT
D: .; J: TRBJ1-2; V: TRBV2; CDR3: CASSGQVNYGYTF; DNA: TGTGCCAGCAGTGGACAGGTGAACTATGGCTACACCTTC
D: TRBD1; J: TRBJ2-7; V: TRBV27; CDR3: CASSYRAITGGAGNYEQYF; DNA: TGTGCCAGCAGTTATCGGGCTATCACAGGGGGCGCGGGAAATTACGAGCAGTACTTC
D: .; J: TRBJ1-4; V: TRBV6-1; CDR3: CASSDPPGRGRVMGKLFF; DNA: TGTGCCAGCAGTGACCCACCAGGCAGGGGACGGGTAATGGGGAAACTGTTTTTT
D: .; J: TRBJ1-1; V: TRBV7-9; CDR3: CASSGTGVEAFF; DNA: TGTGCCAGCAGCGGGACGGGAGTCGAAGCTTTCTTT
D: TRBD1; J: TRBJ2-7; V: TRBV19; CDR3: CAPKDRSYEQYF; DNA: TGTGCCCCAAAGGACAGGTCCTACGAGCAGTACTTC
D: TRBD1; J: TRBJ2-7; V: TRBV6-1; CDR3: CASSGGQGDGYEQYF; DNA: TGTGCCAGCAGTGGAGGACAGGGGGATGGGTACGAGCAGTACTTC
D: TRBD2; J: TRBJ2-1; V: TRBV7-2; CDR3: CASAVASGGNEQFF; DNA: TGTGCCAGCGCGGTGGCTAGCGGGGGTAATGAGCAGTTCTTC
D: TRBD2; J: TRBJ2-5; V: TRBV7-6; CDR3: CASSPGLAGGLQETQYF; DNA: TGTGCCAGCAGCCCGGGACTAGCGGGGGGTCTCCAAGAGACCCAGTACTTC
D: TRBD1; J: TRBJ1-2; V: TRBV9; CDR3: CASSVEGARGGYTF; DNA: TGTGCCAGCAGCGTAGAGGGGGCGCGGGGAGGCTACACCTTC
D: .; J: TRBJ1-3; V: TRBV9; CDR3: CASSVYGGRGNTIYF; DNA: TGTGCCAGCAGCGTATACGGGGGGAGAGGAAACACCATATATTTT
D: .; J: TRBJ2-3; V: TRBV18; CDR3: CASSPIIGEGDTQYF; DNA: TGTGCCAGCTCACCAATTATCGGAGAAGGAGATACGCAGTATTTT